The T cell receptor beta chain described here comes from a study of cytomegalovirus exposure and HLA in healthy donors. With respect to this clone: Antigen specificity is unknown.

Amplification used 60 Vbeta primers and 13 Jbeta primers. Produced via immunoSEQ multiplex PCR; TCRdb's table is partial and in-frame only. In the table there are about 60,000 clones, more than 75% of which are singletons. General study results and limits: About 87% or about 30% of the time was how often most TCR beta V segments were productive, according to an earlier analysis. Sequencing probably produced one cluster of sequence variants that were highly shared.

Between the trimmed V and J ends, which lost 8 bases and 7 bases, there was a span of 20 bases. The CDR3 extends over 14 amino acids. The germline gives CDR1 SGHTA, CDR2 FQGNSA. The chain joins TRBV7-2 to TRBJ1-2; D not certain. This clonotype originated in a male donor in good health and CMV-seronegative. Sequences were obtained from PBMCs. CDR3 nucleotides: TGTGCCAGCTCCTTAGGCACAGTGGCTTTTGGCTACACCTTC. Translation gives CASSLGTVAFGYTF.